The T cell receptor (beta chain) under discussion was sequenced for a study of control samples from healthy donors and cancer patients (dated by TCRdb to the early 2020s). Library prep was done by the immunoSEQ multiplex PCR assay. The immuneACCESS repertoire file appears here via TCRdb, limited to in-frame rearrangements. These files lack a portion of the clones; in checked studies, under half of the deficit traces to unresolved V genes, and the cause of the others is not known. The sample profile shows roughly 100,000 clones; 70% to 90% of them were found once. The ten largest make up roughly 1.2% of the sample. With regard to this clone: Its antigen has not been determined. No quality values exist for individual bases; no much larger clone is one base distant.

The CDR3 measures 14 amino acids from cysteine to phenylalanine. Just the 42-base CDR3 DNA is kept, in frame starting at base 1. CDR1 is given as SGHKS and CDR2 as YYEKEE, both from the germline V gene (reference sequence). V loses 2 bases of germline sequence and J loses 3 bases, and the interval between the two ends is 12 bases. This receptor chain uses TRBV5-5 and TRBJ2-7; no D gene call is confident. The sequence came from a woman aged 45-59 years in good health. The specimen was blood. The CDR3 protein is CASSFVGQNYEQYF. The DNA is TGTGCCAGCAGCTTCGTCGGCCAAAACTACGAGCAGTACTTC.